This TCR beta chain was sequenced for a study of blood T cell repertoires in COVID-19. Germline CDR1 and CDR2: SQVTM and ANQGSEA. After removal of 7 bases from V and 10 bases from J, the junction contained 10 bases not matched to a gene. The CDR3 runs to 12 residues. The table came from immunoSEQ multiplex PCR; TCRdb's copy has only in-frame clones and leaves some out. Of some 93,000 clones detected, approximately 85% appear once; the ten largest clones hold 3.8%. The specimen sequenced was peripheral blood. The gene calls are TRBV29-1 and TRBJ2-1, with 7 bases lining up with TRBD1. The clonotype originates from a man between 60 and 75 years old with acute or convalescent COVID-19. The CDR3: CSAIDRVWEQFF. The DNA for the CDR3 is TGCAGCGCTATAGACAGGGTTTGGGAGCAGTTCTTC.